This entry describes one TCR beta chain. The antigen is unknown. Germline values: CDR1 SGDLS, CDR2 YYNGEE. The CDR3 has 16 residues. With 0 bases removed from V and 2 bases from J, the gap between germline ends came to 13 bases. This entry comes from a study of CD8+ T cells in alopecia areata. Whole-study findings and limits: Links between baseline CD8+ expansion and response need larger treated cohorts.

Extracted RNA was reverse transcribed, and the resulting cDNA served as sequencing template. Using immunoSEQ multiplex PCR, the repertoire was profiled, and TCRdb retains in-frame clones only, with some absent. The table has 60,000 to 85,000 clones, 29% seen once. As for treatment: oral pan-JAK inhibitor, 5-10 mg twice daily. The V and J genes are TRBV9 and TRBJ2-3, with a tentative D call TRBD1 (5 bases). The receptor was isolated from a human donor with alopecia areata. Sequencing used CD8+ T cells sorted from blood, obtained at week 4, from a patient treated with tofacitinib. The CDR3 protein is CASSVAGREFTDTQYF. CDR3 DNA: TGTGCCAGCAGCGTAGCAGGGCGCGAGTTCACAGATACGCAGTATTTT.